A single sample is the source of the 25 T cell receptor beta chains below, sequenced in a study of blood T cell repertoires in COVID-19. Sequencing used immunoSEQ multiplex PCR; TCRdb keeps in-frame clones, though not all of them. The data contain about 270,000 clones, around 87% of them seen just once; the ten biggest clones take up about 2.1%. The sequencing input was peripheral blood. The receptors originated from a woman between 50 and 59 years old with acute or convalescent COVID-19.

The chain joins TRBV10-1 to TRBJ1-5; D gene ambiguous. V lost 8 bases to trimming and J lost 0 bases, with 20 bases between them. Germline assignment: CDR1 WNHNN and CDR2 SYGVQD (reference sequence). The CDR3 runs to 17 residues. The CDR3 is CASVLALKDYSNQPQHF. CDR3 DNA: TGCGCCAGCGTCTTGGCTCTCAAAGACTATAGCAATCAGCCCCAGCATTTT.

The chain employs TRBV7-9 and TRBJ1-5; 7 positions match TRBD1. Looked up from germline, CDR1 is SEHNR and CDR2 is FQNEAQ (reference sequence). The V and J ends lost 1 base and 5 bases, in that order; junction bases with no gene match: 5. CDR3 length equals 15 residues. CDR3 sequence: CASSLGRQGDQPQHF. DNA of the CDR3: TGTGCCAGCAGCTTAGGAAGGCAGGGGGATCAGCCCCAGCATTTT.

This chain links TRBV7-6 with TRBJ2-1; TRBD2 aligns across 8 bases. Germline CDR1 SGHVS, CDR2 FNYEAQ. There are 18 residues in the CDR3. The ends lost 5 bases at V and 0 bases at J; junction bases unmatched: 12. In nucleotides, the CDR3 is TGTGCCAGCAGCCTCTATTCGGGAGGGGGGGGCTCCTACAATGAGCAGTTCTTC. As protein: CASSLYSGGGGSYNEQFF. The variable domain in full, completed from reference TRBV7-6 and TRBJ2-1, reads GAGVSQSPRYKVTKRGQDVALRCDPISGHVSLYWYRQALGQGPEFLTYFNYEAQQDKSGLPNDRFSAERPEGSISTLTIQRTEQRDSAMYRCASSLYSGGGGSYNEQFFGPGTRLTVL.

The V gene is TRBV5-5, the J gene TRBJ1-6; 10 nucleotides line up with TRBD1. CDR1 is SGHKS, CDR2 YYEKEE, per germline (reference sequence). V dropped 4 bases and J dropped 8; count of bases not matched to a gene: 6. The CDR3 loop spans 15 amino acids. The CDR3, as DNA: TGTGCCAGCAGCGGAAAGACAGGGGGCTATTCACCCCTCCACTTT. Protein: CASSGKTGGYSPLHF.

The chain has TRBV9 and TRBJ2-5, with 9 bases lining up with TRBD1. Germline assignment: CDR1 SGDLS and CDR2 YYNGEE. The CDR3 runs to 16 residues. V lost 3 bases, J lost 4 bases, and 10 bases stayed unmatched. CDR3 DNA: TGTGCCAGCAGCGCAACCCCTGGACAGGGGAGAGAGACCCAGTACTTC. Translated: CASSATPGQGRETQYF.

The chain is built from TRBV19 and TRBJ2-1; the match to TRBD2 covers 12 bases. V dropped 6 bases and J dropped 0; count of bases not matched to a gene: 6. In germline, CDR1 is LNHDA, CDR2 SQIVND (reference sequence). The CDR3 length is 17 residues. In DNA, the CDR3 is TGTGCCAGTAGAAGGCTAGCGGGAGGGTCCTCCTACAATGAGCAGTTCTTC. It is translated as CASRRLAGGSSYNEQFF.

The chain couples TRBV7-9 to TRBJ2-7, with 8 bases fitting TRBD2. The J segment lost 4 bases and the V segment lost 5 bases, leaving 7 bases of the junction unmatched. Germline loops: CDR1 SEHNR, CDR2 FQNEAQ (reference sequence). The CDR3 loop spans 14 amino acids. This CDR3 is CASSPSSGPYEQYF. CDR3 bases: TGTGCCAGCAGCCCTTCTAGCGGGCCTTACGAGCAGTACTTC.

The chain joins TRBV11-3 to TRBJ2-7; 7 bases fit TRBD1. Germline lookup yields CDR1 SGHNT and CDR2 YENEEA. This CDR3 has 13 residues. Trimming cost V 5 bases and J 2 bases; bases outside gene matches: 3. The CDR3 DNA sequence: TGTGCCAGCAGCCAGGACAGGACCTACGAGCAGTACTTC. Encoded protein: CASSQDRTYEQYF.

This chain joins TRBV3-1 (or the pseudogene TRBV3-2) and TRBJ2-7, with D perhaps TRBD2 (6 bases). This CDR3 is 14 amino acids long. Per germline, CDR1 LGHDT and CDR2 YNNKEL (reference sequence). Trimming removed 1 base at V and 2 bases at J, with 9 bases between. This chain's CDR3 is CASSQVGGPYEQYF. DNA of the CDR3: TGTGCCAGCAGCCAAGTGGGGGGACCCTACGAGCAGTACTTC.

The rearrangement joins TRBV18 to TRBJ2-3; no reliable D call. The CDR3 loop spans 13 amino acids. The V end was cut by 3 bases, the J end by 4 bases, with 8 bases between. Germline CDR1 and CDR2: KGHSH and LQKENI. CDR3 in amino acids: CASSPPVADTQYF. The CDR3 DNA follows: TGTGCCAGCTCACCCCCGGTAGCAGATACGCAGTATTTT.

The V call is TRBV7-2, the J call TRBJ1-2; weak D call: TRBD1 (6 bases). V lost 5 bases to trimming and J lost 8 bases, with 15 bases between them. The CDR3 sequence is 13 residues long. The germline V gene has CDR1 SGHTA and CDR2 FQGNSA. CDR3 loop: CASSNPQGFGYTF. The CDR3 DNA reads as TGTGCCAGCAGCAATCCACAGGGATTCGGCTACACCTTC.

CDR3 in amino acids: CAWSRTGGNQPQHF. CDR3 in DNA: TGTGCCTGGAGTAGGACAGGGGGGAATCAGCCCCAGCATTTT. The J gene is TRBJ1-5, the V gene TRBV30; TRBD1 aligns across 10 bases. The germline V gene encodes CDR1 GTSNPN and CDR2 SVGIG (reference sequence). V lost 2 bases, J lost 4 bases, and 2 bases stayed unmatched. The CDR3 spans 14 residues.

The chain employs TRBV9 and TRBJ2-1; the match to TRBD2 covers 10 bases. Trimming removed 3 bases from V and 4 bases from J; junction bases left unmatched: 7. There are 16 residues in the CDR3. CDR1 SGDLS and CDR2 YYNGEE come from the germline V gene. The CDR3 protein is CASSATSGRAYNEQFF. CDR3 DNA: TGTGCCAGCAGCGCGACCAGCGGGAGGGCTTACAATGAGCAGTTCTTC.

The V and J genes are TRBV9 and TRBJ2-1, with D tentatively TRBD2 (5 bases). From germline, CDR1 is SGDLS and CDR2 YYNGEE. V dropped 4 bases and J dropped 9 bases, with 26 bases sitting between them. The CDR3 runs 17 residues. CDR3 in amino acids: CASSPPPRAALTTEQFF. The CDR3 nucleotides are TGTGCCAGCAGCCCCCCACCTAGAGCGGCCCTAACAACTGAGCAGTTCTTC.

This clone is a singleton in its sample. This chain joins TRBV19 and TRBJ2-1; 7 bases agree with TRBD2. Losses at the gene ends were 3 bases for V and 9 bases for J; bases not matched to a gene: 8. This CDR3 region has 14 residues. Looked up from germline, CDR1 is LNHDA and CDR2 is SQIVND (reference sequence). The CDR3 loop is CASSISRELIEQFF. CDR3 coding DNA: TGTGCCAGTAGTATCTCGCGGGAGCTTATTGAGCAGTTCTTC.

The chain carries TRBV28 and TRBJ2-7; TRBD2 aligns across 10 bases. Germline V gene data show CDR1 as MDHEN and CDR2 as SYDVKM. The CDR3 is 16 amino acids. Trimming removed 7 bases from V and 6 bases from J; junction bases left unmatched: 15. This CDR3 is CASTLPSGRRGREQYF. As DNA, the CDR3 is TGTGCCAGCACCCTTCCTAGCGGGAGAAGAGGCCGCGAGCAGTACTTC. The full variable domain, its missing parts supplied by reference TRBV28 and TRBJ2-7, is DVKVTQSSRYLVKRTGEKVFLECVQDMDHENMFWYRQDPGLGLRLIYFSYDVKMKEKGDIPEGYSVSREKKERFSLILESASTNQTSMYLCASTLPSGRRGREQYFGPGTRLTVT.

CDR3 nucleotides: TGCGCCAGCAGCTTACAAGTCTCTGGAAACACCATATATTTT. Translated, it gives CASSLQVSGNTIYF. The chain combines TRBV5-1 with TRBJ1-3, with no clear D. Germline values: CDR1 SGHRS, CDR2 YFSETQ. The length of the CDR3 is 14 residues. Between the trimmed V and J ends, which lost 2 bases and 0 bases, there was a span of 6 bases.

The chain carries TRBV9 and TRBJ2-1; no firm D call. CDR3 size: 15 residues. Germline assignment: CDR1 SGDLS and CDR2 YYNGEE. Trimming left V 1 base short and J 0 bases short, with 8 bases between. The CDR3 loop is CASSVTRSSYNEQFF. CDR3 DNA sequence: TGTGCCAGCAGCGTAACCCGGAGCTCCTACAATGAGCAGTTCTTC.

The CDR3 loop reads CATSDLGREGTGELFF. In DNA form, the CDR3 reads TGTGCCACCAGTGATTTGGGCAGGGAGGGCACCGGGGAGCTGTTTTTT. The chain combines TRBV24-1 with TRBJ2-2; 7 bases align to TRBD2. This CDR3 region has 16 residues. V trimming: 0 bases; J trimming: 4 bases; junction bases outside the gene matches: 4. The germline CDR1 and CDR2 sequences are KGHDR and SFDVKD.

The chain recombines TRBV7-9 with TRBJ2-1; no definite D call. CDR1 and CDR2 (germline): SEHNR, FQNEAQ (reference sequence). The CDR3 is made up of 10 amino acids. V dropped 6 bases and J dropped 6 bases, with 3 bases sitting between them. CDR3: CASSSNEQFF. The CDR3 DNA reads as TGTGCCAGCAGTAGCAATGAGCAGTTCTTC. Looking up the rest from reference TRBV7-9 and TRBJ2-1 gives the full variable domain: DTGVSQNPRHKITKRGQNVTFRCDPISEHNRLYWYRQTLGQGPEFLTYFQNEAQLEKSRLLSDRFSAERPKGSFSTLEIQRTEQGDSAMYLCASSSNEQFFGPGTRLTVL.

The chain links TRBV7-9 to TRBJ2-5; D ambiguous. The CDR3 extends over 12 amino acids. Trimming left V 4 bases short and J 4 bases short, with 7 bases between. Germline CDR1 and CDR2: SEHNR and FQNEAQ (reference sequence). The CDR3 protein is CASSSTGETQYF. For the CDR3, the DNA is TGTGCCAGCAGCTCGACTGGAGAGACCCAGTACTTC.

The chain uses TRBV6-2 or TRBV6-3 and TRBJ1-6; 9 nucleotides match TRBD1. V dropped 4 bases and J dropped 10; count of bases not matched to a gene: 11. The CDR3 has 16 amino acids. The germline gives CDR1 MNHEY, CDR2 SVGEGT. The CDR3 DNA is TGTGCCAGCAGTTCTACTTCCGGGACAGGGTGGTCACCCCTCCACTTT. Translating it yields CASSSTSGTGWSPLHF.

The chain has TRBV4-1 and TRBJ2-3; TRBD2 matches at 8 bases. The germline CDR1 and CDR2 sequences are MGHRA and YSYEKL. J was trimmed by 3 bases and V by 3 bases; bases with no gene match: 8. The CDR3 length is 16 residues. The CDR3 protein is CASSHVRLARTDTQYF. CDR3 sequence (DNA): TGCGCCAGCAGCCATGTAAGACTAGCGCGAACAGATACGCAGTATTTT.

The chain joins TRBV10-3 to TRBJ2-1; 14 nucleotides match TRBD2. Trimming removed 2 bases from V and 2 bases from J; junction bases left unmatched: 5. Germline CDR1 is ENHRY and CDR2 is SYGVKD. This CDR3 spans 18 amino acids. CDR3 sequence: CAISEGLAGGLTYNEQFF. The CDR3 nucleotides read TGTGCCATCAGTGAGGGACTAGCGGGAGGCCTGACCTACAATGAGCAGTTCTTC.

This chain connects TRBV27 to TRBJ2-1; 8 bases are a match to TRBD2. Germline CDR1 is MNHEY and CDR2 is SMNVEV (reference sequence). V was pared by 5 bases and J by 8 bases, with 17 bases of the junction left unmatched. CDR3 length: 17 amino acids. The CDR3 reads CASSKKRTSPPVYEQFF. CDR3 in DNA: TGTGCCAGCAGTAAAAAACGGACTAGCCCCCCTGTCTATGAGCAGTTCTTC.